This T cell receptor beta chain was identified during a study of blood T cell repertoires in COVID-19. Study context: COVID-19 samples, acute and convalescent, were from the United States, Italy and Spain.

The V end was cut by 5 bases, the J end by 6 bases, with 12 bases between. The CDR3 is made up of 13 amino acids. Per the germline V gene, CDR1 is MDHEN and CDR2 is SYDVKM. In the source study's methods: Quantification of nucleated cells was approximated via reference gene primer amplification. Sequencing was performed with immunoSEQ multiplex PCR; in TCRdb, only in-frame clones are kept and a portion is missing. V, J and clone size were drawn from that table, and D and trimming were deduced from the DNA. The sample records tens of thousands of clones, 87% being singletons. The sample taken for sequencing was peripheral blood. This TCR was recovered from a male donor with acute or convalescent COVID-19. The chain couples TRBV28 to TRBJ2-3, with D unresolved. The CDR3 here is CASSSPLGDTQYF. In DNA form, the CDR3 reads TGTGCCAGCAGTAGCCCGCTGGGCGATACGCAGTATTTT.